The present TCR beta chain was sequenced within a study of blood T cells in healthy people across ages (dated by TCRdb to the mid-2010s). For the wider study: In model experiments, template switching captured roughly one uniquely barcoded TCR beta cDNA molecule for every two T cells. Age-related changes in TCR beta repertoire diversity were measured in the study by deep sequencing normalized with unique cDNA molecular identifiers. The donors were divided into four age groups: young (average approximately 17 years), middle-aged (about 40), aged (roughly 66) and long-lived (82). To avoid experimental bias, donors of different ages were randomly spread across the sequencing lanes. The study analyzed two additional independent replicas of 1 million unique cDNA reads from the same blood draw for two donors, one aged 18 to 30 and one aged 80 or older. Broader findings and caveats from the paper: As age increased, observed TCR beta diversity per million T cells dropped in a roughly linear way, and a significant reduction was already evident by age 40. There was a strong correlation between observed TCR beta diversity and the percentage of naive T cells measured by flow cytometry. Because donor CMV infection status was unknown, age-related changes in expanded clonotypes were potentially confounded. Bulk unsorted PBMC profiling prevented conclusive comparison of naive and antigen-experienced compartments. Compared with the aged group, more naive CD4+ T cells, fewer expanded clones and increased TCR diversity were shown by the long-lived group, suggesting age selection. Estimates of total diversity based on one million sequenced T cells were considered lower bounds and underestimates.

Preparation of the library involved 5' RACE. TCRdb lists the instrument as Illumina HiSeq 2500. The second PCR ran for roughly 7 to 11 cycles and used a J-beta primer mix along with a sample-barcoded 5' primer. A template-switch 5' adaptor carrying 12 random nucleotides introduced a unique molecular identifier onto each TCR beta cDNA molecule. Each sample yielded at least 2.5 million CDR3-containing paired-end reads. The Mint cDNA synthesis kit, primed by a TRBC-specific oligonucleotide, was used to synthesize first-strand cDNA from all RNA. Following uracil-DNA glycosylase treatment, all cDNA underwent a first 18-cycle PCR with the universal primers M1SS and BC2_uni_R. The paper's data handling went like this. Normalization of each sample was performed by random selection of 1 million high-quality reads, each carrying a distinct molecular identifier. Reads with shared molecular identifiers were discarded instead of being binned into consensus sequences. MiTCR, set to a Q25 quality threshold and the strictest error-elimination algorithm, was used for CDR3 identification, clonotype clustering and error correction. A nonparametric unseen species model with Euler transformation was used to estimate a lower bound on total TCR beta diversity. TCRdb reran the public reads through fastp at Q25 and MiXCR, keeping productive beta chains. Rows are unified per CDR3 protein, each entry keeping the most common DNA and genes. TCRdb, not the original authors, processed these V and J calls. The sample data list 550,000 to 800,000 distinct CDR3 sequences, and approximately 29% of these were observed just once. The top ten hold approximately 15% of the sample.

The CDR3 numbers 16 residues from cysteine through phenylalanine. The only DNA kept is the CDR3, 48 bases in frame from the first base. V gives up 3 bases and J gives up 3 bases, and the segment between their germline ends measures 17 bases. From the germline V gene (reference sequence), CDR1 is MNHEY and CDR2 is SMNVEV. The donors were 40 or so Caucasian individuals from Russia, aged about 6 to 95 years, who were systemically healthy. Around 10 milliliters of peripheral blood were drawn from each donor into EDTA-treated Vacutainer tubes. Ficoll-Paque density-gradient centrifugation was used to isolate PBMCs, with at least 7 million per sample. Total RNA was extracted from PBMCs with Trizol reagent, with at least 5.5 micrograms obtained per sample. The percentages of naive CD45RAhigh/CD27high T cells were determined by flow cytometry on a PBMC aliquot from every donor. Only a few counts were recorded for this clonotype. Its antigen has not been determined. It has no much larger one-base neighbor in the sample; base qualities were not kept.

In this chain, TRBV27 is recombined with TRBJ1-1; possibly the D gene is TRBD1, per 5 matching bases. This TCR derives from an elderly woman in good health. Donor details come from another sample of the same person, matched by shared clones. The sequenced sample consisted of blood. The DNA sequence follows: TGTGCCAGCAGTTTCACCCCCGACCTACAGGACACTGAAGCTTTCTTT. Translated, it gives CASSFTPDLQDTEAFF.